This T cell receptor (beta chain) was obtained from a study of blood T cells in healthy people across ages. Every sample gave at least 5 micrograms of total RNA when it was extracted. This CDR3 has 15 amino acids. Unmatched junction bases numbered 8, after V lost 5 bases and J lost 4 bases. This clonotype was counted between two and nine times. Then a second PCR, running roughly 6 to 12 cycles, was carried out with a sample-barcoded 5' primer and a J-beta primer mix. Each cDNA molecule received a tag from a template-switch adaptor that had 12 random nucleotides. Via MiXCR, TCRdb re-called the 5' RACE reads, giving one row per CDR3 protein. Of 850,000 to 1,300,000 distinct CDR3 sequences in the sample, less than 50% were seen once.

This clonotype originated in a woman aged 60-70 years in good health. V is TRBV12-3 or TRBV12-4 and J is TRBJ2-5; TRBD2 aligns across 9 bases. Input material: blood. CDR3 coding DNA: TGTGCCAGCAGTCCCGCGGGAGGGCCTTCAGAGACCCAGTACTTC. Its protein is CASSPAGGPSETQYF.